The 17 T cell receptor beta chains below come from one sample, sequenced in a study of blood T cells in healthy people across ages. Together with a sample-barcoded 5' primer, a J-beta primer mix was included in a second PCR lasting about 7 to 11 cycles. TCRdb itself ran the 5' RACE reads through MiXCR, one entry per CDR3 protein. The sample carries fewer than 1.5 million distinct CDR3 sequences, 35% to 45% recorded once. Sequencing input: blood. Every receptor here comes from a woman aged 18 to 35 in good health.

V is TRBV18 and J is TRBJ1-1, with a weak D call TRBD1 (5 bases). The V end was cut by 2 bases, the J end by 6 bases, with 22 bases between. Germline V CDR1 and CDR2: KGHSH, LQKENI. The CDR3 loop spans 17 amino acids. CDR3 in amino acids: CASSPAELLSGGAEAFF. The CDR3 nucleotides read TGTGCCAGCTCACCAGCTGAGCTCCTAAGTGGGGGAGCTGAAGCTTTCTTT.

This clonotype occurred many times. The chain recombines TRBV20-1 with TRBJ1-1; D is perhaps TRBD1 (5 bases). The germline V and J ends were trimmed by 1 base and 5 bases, with 14 bases remaining between them. CDR1 is DFQATT, CDR2 SNEGSKA, per germline (reference sequence). The CDR3 length is 14 residues. The CDR3 protein is CSARGGAGETEAFF. Here the CDR3 DNA reads TGCAGTGCTAGAGGCGGGGCCGGTGAGACTGAAGCTTTCTTT.

This CDR3 reads CASRASGDQETQYF. The CDR3 region has the DNA TGTGCCAGCAGGGCTAGCGGGGACCAAGAGACCCAGTACTTC. This chain links TRBV12-3 or TRBV12-4 with TRBJ2-5; 9 bases match TRBD2. V shed 6 bases and J 0 bases; nucleotides not matched to a gene: 2. The CDR3 loop spans 14 amino acids.

This clonotype was observed a few times. V gene TRBV29-1 combines with J gene TRBJ1-1; D call uncertain. The length of the CDR3 is 12 residues. Germline V gene data show CDR1 as SQVTM and CDR2 as ANQGSEA. V was cut by 3 bases and J by 6 bases, with 11 bases left in between. This chain's CDR3 is CSVDAGVSEAFF. DNA for the CDR3: TGCAGCGTTGATGCCGGAGTTTCTGAAGCTTTCTTT.

In this sample, this clonotype turned up a few times. The chain couples TRBV29-1 to TRBJ2-7; 7 positions match TRBD2. From germline, CDR1 is SQVTM and CDR2 ANQGSEA. The length of the CDR3 is 14 residues. J was trimmed by 1 base and V by 4 bases; bases with no gene match: 7. CDR3 nucleotides: TGCAGCGTTGTTGAGCCTAGCGGATCCTACGAGCAGTACTTC. It yields the protein CSVVEPSGSYEQYF.

CDR3 residues: CSVGGGQAQVYNEQFF. In DNA, the CDR3 is TGCAGCGTGGGGGGGGGACAGGCCCAGGTCTACAATGAGCAGTTCTTC. V is TRBV29-1 and J is TRBJ2-1, with D perhaps TRBD1 (8 bases). The CDR3 consists of 16 residues. The V and J ends lost 6 bases and 3 bases respectively, with 21 bases between them. Germline assignment: CDR1 SQVTM and CDR2 ANQGSEA.

The chain is built from TRBV7-9 and TRBJ2-5; the D is unclear. Deletions cut 5 bases from V and 7 bases from J, with 14 bases between. Germline CDR1 and CDR2: SEHNR and FQNEAQ (reference sequence). The CDR3 length is 13 residues. The CDR3 protein is CASSPSGPGTQYF. CDR3 nucleotides: TGTGCCAGCAGCCCCTCTGGTCCCGGGACCCAGTACTTC.

This chain connects TRBV6-1 to TRBJ2-4; D possibly uses TRBD1 or TRBD2 (6 bases each). Germline V gene data show CDR1 as MNHNS and CDR2 as SASEGT. The CDR3 loop spans 14 amino acids. V gave up 8 bases and J gave up 13 bases, with 24 bases separating them. The CDR3 spells CASSQNPGAYKQYF. The CDR3 DNA follows: TGTGCCAGCTCGCAAAACCCGGGGGCCTACAAGCAGTACTTC.

This clonotype occurred once. The chain is built from TRBV7-9 and TRBJ1-2; D is uncertain. V was clipped by 4 bases and J by 4 bases, with 10 bases between them. This CDR3 is 13 amino acids long. From germline, CDR1 is SEHNR and CDR2 FQNEAQ (reference sequence). This CDR3 reads CASSSTAAYGYTF. The CDR3 DNA reads as TGTGCCAGCAGCTCGACTGCCGCCTATGGCTACACCTTC.

V gene TRBV11-2 combines with J gene TRBJ2-7; 13 bases map to TRBD2. The CDR3 loop spans 17 amino acids. Germline CDR1 and CDR2: SGHAT and FQNNGV. The trim removed 0 bases at V and 3 bases at J, leaving 5 bases unmatched. The CDR3 coding sequence is TGTGCCAGCAGCTTAGAAATTGGACTAGCGGGAGTCTACGAGCAGTACTTC. Translated, it gives CASSLEIGLAGVYEQYF.

The V and J genes are TRBV15 and TRBJ2-1; TRBD1 matches 8 bases. CDR3 length: 14 residues. Losses at the gene ends were 0 bases for V and 9 bases for J; bases not matched to a gene: 4. The germline V gene encodes CDR1 LNHNV and CDR2 YYDKDF (reference sequence). DNA for the CDR3: TGTGCCACCAGCAGAGATCCCGACAGGGGTGAGCAGTTCTTC. Its translation: CATSRDPDRGEQFF.

The J gene is TRBJ1-1, the V gene TRBV30, with D unresolved. This CDR3 comprises 12 residues. V was cut by 3 bases and J by 1 base, with 6 bases left in between. CDR1 is GTSNPN and CDR2 is SVGIG in the germline V gene (reference sequence). CDR3 DNA: TGTGCCTGGAGGACGGGGAACACTGAAGCTTTCTTT. It yields the protein CAWRTGNTEAFF.

The V call is TRBV10-3, the J call TRBJ2-1; 10 positions agree with TRBD2. V shed 8 bases and J 7 bases; nucleotides not matched to a gene: 5. From germline, CDR1 is ENHRY and CDR2 SYGVKD. The CDR3 contains 13 residues. In nucleotides, the CDR3 is TGTGCCATCGGTCTAGCGGGAGTGAATGAGCAGTTCTTC. Its protein is CAIGLAGVNEQFF.

This rearrangement joins TRBV4-1 to TRBJ2-3; D gene unclear. The V and J ends lost 0 bases and 11 bases respectively, with 15 bases between them. The CDR3 covers 14 residues. The germline CDR1 and CDR2 sequences are MGHRA and YSYEKL. For the CDR3, the DNA is TGCGCCAGCAGCCAAGACCCCCACATGGGGTTGCAGTATTTT. Its protein product is CASSQDPHMGLQYF.

This clonotype was seen a few times. This chain links TRBV20-1 with TRBJ2-3; D gene uncertain. The CDR3 spans 13 residues. From germline, CDR1 is DFQATT and CDR2 SNEGSKA (reference sequence). The V gene lost 4 bases and the J gene lost 1 base, with 9 bases spanning the gap. CDR3 residues: CSAMLDGTDTQYF. The CDR3 DNA reads as TGCAGTGCTATGCTTGACGGCACAGATACGCAGTATTTT.

The chain joins TRBV28 to TRBJ1-1, with a possible D match to TRBD1 (5 bases). The germline V gene has CDR1 MDHEN and CDR2 SYDVKM. V dropped 6 bases and J dropped 6 bases, with 17 bases sitting between them. The CDR3 is made up of 14 amino acids. The CDR3 loop reads CASSTILGESEAFF. The CDR3 bases are TGTGCCAGCAGCACAATTTTAGGGGAATCTGAAGCTTTCTTT.

The J gene is TRBJ1-6, the V gene TRBV6-5, with TRBD1 matching 11 bases. The CDR3 extends over 15 amino acids. Germline V lookup: CDR1 MNHEY, CDR2 SVGAGI. The trim removed 7 bases at V and 6 bases at J, leaving 5 bases unmatched. The CDR3 bases are TGTGCCAGCACCGGACAGGGGGCGGGTAATTCACCCCTCCACTTT. Translated: CASTGQGAGNSPLHF.